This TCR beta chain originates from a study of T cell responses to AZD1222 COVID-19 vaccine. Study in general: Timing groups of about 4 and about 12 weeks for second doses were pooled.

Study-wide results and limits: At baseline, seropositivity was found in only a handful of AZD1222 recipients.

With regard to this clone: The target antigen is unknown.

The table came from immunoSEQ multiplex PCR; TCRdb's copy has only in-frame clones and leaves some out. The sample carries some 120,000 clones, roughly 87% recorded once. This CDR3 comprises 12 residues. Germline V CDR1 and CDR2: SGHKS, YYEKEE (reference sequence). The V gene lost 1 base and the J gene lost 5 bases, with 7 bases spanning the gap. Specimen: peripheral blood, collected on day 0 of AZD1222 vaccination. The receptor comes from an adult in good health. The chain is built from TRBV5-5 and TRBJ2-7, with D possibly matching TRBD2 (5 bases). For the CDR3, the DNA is TGTGCCAGCAGCTTGATGAGGGACGAGCAGTACTTC. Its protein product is CASSLMRDEQYF. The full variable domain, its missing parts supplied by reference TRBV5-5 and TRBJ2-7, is DAGVTQSPTHLIKTRGQQVTLRCSPISGHKSVSWYQQVLGQGPQFIFQYYEKEERGRGNFPDRFSARQFPNYSSELNVNALLLGDSALYLCASSLMRDEQYFGPGTRLTVT.